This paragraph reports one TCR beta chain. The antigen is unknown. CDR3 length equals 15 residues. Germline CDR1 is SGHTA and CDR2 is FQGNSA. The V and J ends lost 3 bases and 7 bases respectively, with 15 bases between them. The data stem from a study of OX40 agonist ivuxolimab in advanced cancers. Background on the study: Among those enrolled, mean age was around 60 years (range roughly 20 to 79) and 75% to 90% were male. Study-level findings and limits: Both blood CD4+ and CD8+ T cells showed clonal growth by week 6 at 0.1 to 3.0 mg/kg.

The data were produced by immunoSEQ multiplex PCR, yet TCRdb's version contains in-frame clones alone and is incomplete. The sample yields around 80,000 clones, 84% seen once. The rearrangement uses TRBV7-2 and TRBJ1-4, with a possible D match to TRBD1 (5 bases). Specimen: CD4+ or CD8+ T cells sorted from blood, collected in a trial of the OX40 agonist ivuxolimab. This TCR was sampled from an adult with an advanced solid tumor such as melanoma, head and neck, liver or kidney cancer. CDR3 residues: CASSFSGSVGEKLFF. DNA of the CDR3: TGTGCCAGCAGCTTTTCAGGGTCTGTCGGTGAAAAACTGTTTTTT.